These 2 T cell receptor beta chains were sequenced from one sample in a study of radiotherapy plus CTLA-4 blockade in lung cancer. This table comes from immunoSEQ multiplex PCR, and its TCRdb copy is limited to in-frame clones, with some not included. The data contain about 49,000 clones, 80% to 90% of them singletons. The sequenced sample was peripheral blood, obtained from a patient treated with radiotherapy plus ipilimumab. All receptors come from a human donor with non-small cell lung cancer whose response to radiotherapy plus ipilimumab could not be evaluated.

This clone was recorded only once. The chain recombines TRBV7-9 with TRBJ2-7; TRBD1 matches 11 bases. Losses at the gene ends were 6 bases for V and 4 bases for J; bases not matched to a gene: 11. Per germline, CDR1 SEHNR and CDR2 FQNEAQ (reference sequence). The CDR3 is made up of 16 amino acids. DNA for the CDR3: TGTGCCAGCAGTGGATTAGAGGGACAGGGGGTTTACGAGCAGTACTTC. This gives the protein CASSGLEGQGVYEQYF.

The CDR3 region has the DNA TGTGCCAGCAGCTCCCCGGGACAGGGGCCCTCTGGGGCCAACGTCCTGACTTTC. Translated: CASSSPGQGPSGANVLTF. This sequence joins TRBV5-4 and TRBJ2-6, with TRBD1 matching 10 bases. Per germline, CDR1 SGHNT and CDR2 YYREEE (reference sequence). Trimming at V came to 3 bases and at J to 0 bases, leaving 6 bases not matched to a gene. The CDR3 covers 18 residues.